The entry that follows covers one T cell receptor beta chain sequence. This sample was taken from a study of blood T cell repertoires in COVID-19. At the level of the study: COVID-19 samples from acute and convalescent phases originated in the United States, Italy and Spain.

This CDR3 is built from 13 residues. The germline V and J ends were trimmed by 7 bases and 4 bases, with 13 bases remaining between them. CDR1 and CDR2 from the germline V gene are ENHRY and SYGVKD. Per the authors' pipeline: Reference gene primer amplification yielded estimated nucleated cell counts. This table comes from immunoSEQ multiplex PCR, and its TCRdb copy is limited to in-frame clones, with some not included. The D gene and trimming were derived from the DNA, and the V and J assignments and clone size from that table. The table lists under 150,000 clones, roughly 80% of them singletons. This receptor was identified in a human donor in a cohort sampled during active COVID-19. Sequenced sample: peripheral blood. The V gene is TRBV10-3, the J gene TRBJ1-2; no firm D call. For the CDR3, the DNA is TGTGCCATCACCGGAGGCAGCACCTATGGCTACACCTTC. This encodes CAITGGSTYGYTF.